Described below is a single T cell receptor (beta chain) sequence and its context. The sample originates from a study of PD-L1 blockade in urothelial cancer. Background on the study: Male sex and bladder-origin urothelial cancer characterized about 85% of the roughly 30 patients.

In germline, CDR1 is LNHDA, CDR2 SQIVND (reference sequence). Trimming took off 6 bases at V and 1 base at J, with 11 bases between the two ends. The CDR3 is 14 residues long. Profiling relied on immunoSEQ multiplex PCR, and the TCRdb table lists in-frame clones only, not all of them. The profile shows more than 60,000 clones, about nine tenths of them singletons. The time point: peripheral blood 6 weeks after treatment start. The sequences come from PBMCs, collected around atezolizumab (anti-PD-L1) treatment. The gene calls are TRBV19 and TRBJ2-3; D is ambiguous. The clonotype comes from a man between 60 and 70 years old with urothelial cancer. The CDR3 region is CASSVGRGTDTQYF. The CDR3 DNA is TGTGCCAGTAGCGTCGGTCGGGGCACAGATACGCAGTATTTT.